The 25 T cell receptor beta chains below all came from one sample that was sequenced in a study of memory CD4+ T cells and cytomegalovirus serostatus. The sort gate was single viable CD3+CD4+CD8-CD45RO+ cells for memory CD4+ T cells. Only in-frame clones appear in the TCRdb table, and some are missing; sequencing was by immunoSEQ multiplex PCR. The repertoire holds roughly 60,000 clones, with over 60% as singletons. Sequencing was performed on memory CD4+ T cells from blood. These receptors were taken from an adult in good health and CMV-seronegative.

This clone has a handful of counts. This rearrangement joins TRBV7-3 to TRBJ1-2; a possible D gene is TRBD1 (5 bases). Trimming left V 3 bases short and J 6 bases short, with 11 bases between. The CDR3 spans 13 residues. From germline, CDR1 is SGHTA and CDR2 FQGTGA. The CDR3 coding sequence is TGTGCCAGCAGCTTTGGGGGGATAGATGGCTACACCTTC. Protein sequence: CASSFGGIDGYTF. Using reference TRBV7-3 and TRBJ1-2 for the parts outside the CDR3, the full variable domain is GAGVSQTPSNKVTEKGKYVELRCDPISGHTALYWYRQSLGQGPEFLIYFQGTGAADDSGLPNDRFFAVRPEGSVSTLKIQRTERGDSAVYLCASSFGGIDGYTFGSGTRLTVV.

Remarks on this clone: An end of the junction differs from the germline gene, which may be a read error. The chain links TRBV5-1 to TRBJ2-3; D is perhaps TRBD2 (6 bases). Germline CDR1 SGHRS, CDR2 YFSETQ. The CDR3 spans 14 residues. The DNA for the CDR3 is TGCGCCAGCAGCTTGCGTCCGGGAGAGGCCCTTTTGGATTTT. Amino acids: CASSLRPGEALLDF.

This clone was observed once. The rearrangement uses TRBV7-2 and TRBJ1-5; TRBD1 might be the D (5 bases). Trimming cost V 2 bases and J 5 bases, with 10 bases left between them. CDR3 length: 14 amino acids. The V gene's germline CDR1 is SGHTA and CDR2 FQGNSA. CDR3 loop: CASSLRVGDQPQHF. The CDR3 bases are TGTGCCAGCAGCTTAAGGGTAGGGGATCAGCCCCAGCATTTT.

The CDR3 DNA sequence: TGTGCCAGCAGCCCGTCTAGCGGGGGAGATACGCAGTATTTT. It is translated as CASSPSSGGDTQYF. The genes are TRBV7-3 and TRBJ2-3, with 10 bases lining up with TRBD2. This CDR3 is 14 amino acids long. V gave up 5 bases and J gave up 5 bases; unmatched junction bases: 4. Per the germline V gene, CDR1 is SGHTA and CDR2 is FQGTGA. The complete variable domain, with remaining parts taken from reference TRBV7-3 and TRBJ2-3, reads GAGVSQTPSNKVTEKGKYVELRCDPISGHTALYWYRQSLGQGPEFLIYFQGTGAADDSGLPNDRFFAVRPEGSVSTLKIQRTERGDSAVYLCASSPSSGGDTQYFGPGTRLTVL.

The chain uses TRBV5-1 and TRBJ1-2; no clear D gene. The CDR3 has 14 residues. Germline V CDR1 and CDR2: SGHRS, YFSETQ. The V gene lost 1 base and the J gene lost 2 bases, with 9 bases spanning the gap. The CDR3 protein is CASSLREANYGYTF. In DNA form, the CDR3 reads TGCGCCAGCAGCTTGAGGGAGGCCAACTATGGCTACACCTTC. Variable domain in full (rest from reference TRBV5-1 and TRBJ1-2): KAGVTQTPRYLIKTRGQQVTLSCSPISGHRSVSWYQQTPGQGLQFLFEYFSETQRNKGNFPGRFSGRQFSNSRSEMNVSTLELGDSALYLCASSLREANYGYTFGSGTRLTVV.

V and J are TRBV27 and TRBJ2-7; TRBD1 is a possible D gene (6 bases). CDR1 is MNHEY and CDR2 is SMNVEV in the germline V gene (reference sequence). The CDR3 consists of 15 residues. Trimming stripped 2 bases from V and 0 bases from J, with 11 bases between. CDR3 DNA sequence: TGTGCCAGCAGTTTAGAGAACAGGGACTCCTACGAGCAGTACTTC. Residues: CASSLENRDSYEQYF.

As DNA, the CDR3 is TGTGCCACCGGGGGCAGGGGAAACACCGGGGAGCTGTTTTTT. This translates into CATGGRGNTGELFF. This chain uses TRBV10-3 with TRBJ2-2, with D perhaps TRBD1 or TRBD2 (6 bases each). In germline, CDR1 is ENHRY, CDR2 SYGVKD. The V and J ends lost 10 bases and 2 bases respectively, with 14 bases between them. The CDR3 runs to 14 residues.

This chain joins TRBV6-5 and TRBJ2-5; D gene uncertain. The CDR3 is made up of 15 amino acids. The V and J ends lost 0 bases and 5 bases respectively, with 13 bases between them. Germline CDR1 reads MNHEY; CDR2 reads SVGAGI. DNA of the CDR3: TGTGCCAGCAGTTACTCGAATCCAGGCATTGAGACCCAGTACTTC. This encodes CASSYSNPGIETQYF.

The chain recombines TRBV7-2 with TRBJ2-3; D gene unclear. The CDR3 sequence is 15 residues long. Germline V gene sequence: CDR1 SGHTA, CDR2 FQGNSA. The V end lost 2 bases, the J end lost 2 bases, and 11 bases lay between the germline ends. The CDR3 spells CASSLNRVNTDTQYF. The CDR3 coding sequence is TGTGCCAGCAGCTTAAATAGGGTTAACACAGATACGCAGTATTTT.

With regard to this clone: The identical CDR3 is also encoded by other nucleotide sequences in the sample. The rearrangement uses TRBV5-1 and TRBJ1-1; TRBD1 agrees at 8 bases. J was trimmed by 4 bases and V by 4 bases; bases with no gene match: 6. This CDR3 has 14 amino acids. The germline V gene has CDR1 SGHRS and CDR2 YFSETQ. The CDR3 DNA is TGCGCCAGCAGCCTCTACAGGGGGGGCACTGAAGCTTTCTTT. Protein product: CASSLYRGGTEAFF.

The chain's CDR3 is CASSFPARGTYEQYF. CDR3 nucleotides: TGTGCCAGCAGCTTCCCCGCCCGGGGGACCTACGAGCAGTACTTC. The V gene is TRBV7-2, the J gene TRBJ2-7, with D tentatively TRBD2 (6 bases). Germline lookup yields CDR1 SGHTA and CDR2 FQGNSA. Between the trimmed V and J ends, which lost 3 bases and 2 bases, there was a span of 14 bases. The CDR3 extends over 15 amino acids.

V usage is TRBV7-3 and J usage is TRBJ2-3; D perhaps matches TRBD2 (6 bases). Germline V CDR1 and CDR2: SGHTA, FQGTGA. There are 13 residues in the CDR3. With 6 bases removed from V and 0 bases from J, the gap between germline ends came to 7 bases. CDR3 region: CASSGTSTDTQYF. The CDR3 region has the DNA TGTGCCAGCAGTGGGACTAGCACAGATACGCAGTATTTT.

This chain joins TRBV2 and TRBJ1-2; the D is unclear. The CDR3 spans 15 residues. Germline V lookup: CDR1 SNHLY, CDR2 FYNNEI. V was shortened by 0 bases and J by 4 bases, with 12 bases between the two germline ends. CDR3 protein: CASSEARSILYGYTF. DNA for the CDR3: TGTGCCAGCAGTGAAGCAAGATCAATTCTCTATGGCTACACCTTC.

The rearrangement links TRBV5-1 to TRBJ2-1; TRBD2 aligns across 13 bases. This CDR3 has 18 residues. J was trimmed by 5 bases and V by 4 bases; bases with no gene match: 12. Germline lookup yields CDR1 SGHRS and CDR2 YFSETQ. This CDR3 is CASSPAGLAGAADNEQFF. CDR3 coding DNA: TGCGCCAGCAGCCCTGCCGGACTAGCGGGAGCGGCGGACAATGAGCAGTTCTTC. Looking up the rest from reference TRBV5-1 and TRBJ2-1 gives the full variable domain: KAGVTQTPRYLIKTRGQQVTLSCSPISGHRSVSWYQQTPGQGLQFLFEYFSETQRNKGNFPGRFSGRQFSNSRSEMNVSTLELGDSALYLCASSPAGLAGAADNEQFFGPGTRLTVL.

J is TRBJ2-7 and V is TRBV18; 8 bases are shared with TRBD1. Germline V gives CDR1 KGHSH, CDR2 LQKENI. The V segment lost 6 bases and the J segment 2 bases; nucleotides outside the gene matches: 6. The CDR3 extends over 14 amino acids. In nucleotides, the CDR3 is TGTGCCAGCTCGCCCGGGACAGGCGCCTACGAGCAGTACTTC. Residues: CASSPGTGAYEQYF.

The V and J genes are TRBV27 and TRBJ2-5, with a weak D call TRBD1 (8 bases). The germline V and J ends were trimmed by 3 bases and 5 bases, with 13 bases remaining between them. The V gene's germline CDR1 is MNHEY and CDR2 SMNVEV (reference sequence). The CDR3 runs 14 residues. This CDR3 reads CASSFGQGGETQYF. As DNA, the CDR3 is TGTGCCAGCAGTTTTGGACAGGGAGGGGAGACCCAGTACTTC.

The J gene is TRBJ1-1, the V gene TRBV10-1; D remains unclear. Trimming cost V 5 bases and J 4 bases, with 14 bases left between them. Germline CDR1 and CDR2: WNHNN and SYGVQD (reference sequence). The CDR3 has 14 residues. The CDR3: CASSSAKGSTEAFF. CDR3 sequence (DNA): TGCGCCAGCAGTAGCGCAAAAGGGAGCACTGAAGCTTTCTTT.

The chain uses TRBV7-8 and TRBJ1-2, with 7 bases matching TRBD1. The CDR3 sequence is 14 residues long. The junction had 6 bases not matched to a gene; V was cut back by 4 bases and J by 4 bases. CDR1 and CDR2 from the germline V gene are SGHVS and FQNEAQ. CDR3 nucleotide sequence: TGTGCCAGCAGCTCCCCAACAGGGGTCTATGGCTACACCTTC. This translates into CASSSPTGVYGYTF.

In nucleotides, the CDR3 is TGCGCCAGCAGCCAGACCCAAGAGACCCAGTACTTC. Amino acid sequence: CASSQTQETQYF. The V call is TRBV5-1, the J call TRBJ2-5, with no clear D. The CDR3 covers 12 residues. V lost 4 bases to trimming and J lost 1 base, with 5 bases between them. Per germline, CDR1 SGHRS and CDR2 YFSETQ.

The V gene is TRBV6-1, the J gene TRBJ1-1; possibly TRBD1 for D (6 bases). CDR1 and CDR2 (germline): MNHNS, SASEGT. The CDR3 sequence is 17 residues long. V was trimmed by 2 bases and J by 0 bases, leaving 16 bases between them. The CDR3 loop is CASSESRTVKLNTEAFF. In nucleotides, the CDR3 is TGTGCCAGCAGTGAAAGCCGGACAGTAAAGCTGAACACTGAAGCTTTCTTT.

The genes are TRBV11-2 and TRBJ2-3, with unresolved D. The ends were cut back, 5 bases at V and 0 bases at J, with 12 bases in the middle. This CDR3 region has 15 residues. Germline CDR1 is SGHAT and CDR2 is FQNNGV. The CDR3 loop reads CASSPLAVSTDTQYF. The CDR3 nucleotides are TGTGCCAGCAGCCCCCTCGCGGTAAGCACAGATACGCAGTATTTT.

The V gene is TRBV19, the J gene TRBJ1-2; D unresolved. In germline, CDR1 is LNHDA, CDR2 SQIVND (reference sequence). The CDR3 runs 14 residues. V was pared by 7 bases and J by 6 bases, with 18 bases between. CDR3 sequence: CASTFVNGEDGYTF. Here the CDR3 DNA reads TGTGCCAGTACCTTTGTAAATGGGGAGGATGGCTACACCTTC.

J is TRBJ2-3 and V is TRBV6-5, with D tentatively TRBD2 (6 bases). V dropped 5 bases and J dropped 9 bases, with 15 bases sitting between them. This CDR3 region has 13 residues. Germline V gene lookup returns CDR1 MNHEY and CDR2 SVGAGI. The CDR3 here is CASSPSDSKTQYF. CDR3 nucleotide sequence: TGTGCCAGCAGTCCTAGCGACTCTAAGACGCAGTATTTT.

The CDR3 DNA sequence: TGTGCCAGCCCTAGGAAGGGTGTCAATCAGCCCCAGCATTTT. This codes for CASPRKGVNQPQHF. The rearrangement joins TRBV6-5 to TRBJ1-5; D gene unclear. Trimming left V 8 bases short and J 3 bases short, with 14 bases between. This CDR3 has 14 residues. Germline CDR1 MNHEY, CDR2 SVGAGI.

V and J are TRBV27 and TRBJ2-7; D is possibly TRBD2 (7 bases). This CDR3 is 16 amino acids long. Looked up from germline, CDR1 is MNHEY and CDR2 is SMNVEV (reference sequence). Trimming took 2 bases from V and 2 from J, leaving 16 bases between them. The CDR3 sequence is CASSLRGGVDAYEQYF. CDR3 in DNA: TGTGCCAGCAGTTTACGCGGGGGCGTTGACGCCTACGAGCAGTACTTC.